This is a list of T cell receptor beta chains from one sample in a study of shared clonotypes between healthy human individuals. The table came from immunoSEQ multiplex PCR; TCRdb's copy has only in-frame clones and leaves some out. The sample consists of about a million clones, roughly 80% of them appearing once. The sequenced sample consisted of memory CD4+ T cells from PBMCs. All receptors come from a man between 18 and 35 years old in good health. Some clones in this sample may be carry-over from other donors' samples. CDR3s include the opening cysteine and the closing phenylalanine or tryptophan. D genes are given only for firm matches. Size is omitted from some rows. Given values are once, few, many or a class for expanded clones.

abundance: NA
v_gene: TRBV29-1
j_gene: TRBJ2-6
d_gene: NA
CDR3nt: TGCAGCGTGATTACAGGGACTGGGGCCAACGTCCTGACTTTC
CDR3aa: CSVITGTGANVLTF

abundance: NA
v_gene: TRBV27
j_gene: TRBJ1-2
d_gene: NA
CDR3nt: TGTGCCAGCAGTTTATCCCGACAGTCAAACTATGGCTACACCTTC
CDR3aa: CASSLSRQSNYGYTF

abundance: once
v_gene: TRBV5-6
j_gene: TRBJ1-1
d_gene: NA
CDR3nt: TGTGCCAGCAGCTTGGGGACGGTGATGAACACTGAAGCTTTCTTT
CDR3aa: CASSLGTVMNTEAFF

abundance: NA
v_gene: TRBV30
j_gene: TRBJ1-4
d_gene: TRBD1
CDR3nt: TGTGCCTGGACCAGGGACAGCGGCACACTGTTTTTT
CDR3aa: CAWTRDSGTLFF

abundance: NA
v_gene: TRBV7-2
j_gene: TRBJ2-4
d_gene: NA
CDR3nt: TGTGCCAGCAGCTTAGGCAGGGGTTTGAACTTC
CDR3aa: CASSLGRGLNF

abundance: NA
v_gene: TRBV5-1
j_gene: TRBJ1-4
d_gene: NA
CDR3nt: TGCGCCAGCAGCCAACAACAGGGTGCAACTAATGAAAAACTGTTTTTT
CDR3aa: CASSQQQGATNEKLFF

abundance: NA
v_gene: TRBV19
j_gene: TRBJ2-7
d_gene: TRBD1
CDR3nt: TGTGCCAGTAGTTTCGGACAGGGGGCGGACGAGCAGTACTTC
CDR3aa: CASSFGQGADEQYF

abundance: NA
v_gene: TRBV7-9
j_gene: TRBJ2-3
d_gene: TRBD2
CDR3nt: TGTGCCAGCAGCTCACTTAGCGGGAGAGGGGATACGCAGTATTTT
CDR3aa: CASSSLSGRGDTQYF

abundance: NA
v_gene: TRBV5-6
j_gene: TRBJ1-1
d_gene: NA
CDR3nt: TGTGCCAGCAGCTCCCCTGCTGAAGCTTTCTTT
CDR3aa: CASSSPAEAFF

abundance: once
v_gene: TRBV2
j_gene: TRBJ2-5
d_gene: NA
CDR3nt: TGTGCCAGCAGTGAATTGACCGGGGAGGAGACCCAGTACTTC
CDR3aa: CASSELTGEETQYF

abundance: NA
v_gene: TRBV28
j_gene: TRBJ2-7
d_gene: TRBD2
CDR3nt: TGTGCCAGCGAAGGAGCGAGCGGGAGATACGAGCAGTACTTC
CDR3aa: CASEGASGRYEQYF

abundance: NA
v_gene: TRBV7-6
j_gene: TRBJ2-7
d_gene: TRBD2
CDR3nt: TGTGCCAGCAGCTTAGGGGTTGGCGGCGGGAGGGAGCAGAGATACGAGCAGTACTTC
CDR3aa: CASSLGVGGGREQRYEQYF

abundance: NA
v_gene: TRBV28
j_gene: TRBJ1-4
d_gene: NA
CDR3nt: TGTGCCAGCAACAGGTATAATGAAAAACTGTTTTTT
CDR3aa: CASNRYNEKLFF

abundance: NA
v_gene: TRBV4-3
j_gene: TRBJ2-5
d_gene: NA
CDR3nt: TGCGCCAGCAGCCAAGATGGGTTCCAAGAGACCCAGTACTTC
CDR3aa: CASSQDGFQETQYF

abundance: NA
v_gene: TRBV4-3
j_gene: TRBJ2-1
d_gene: NA
CDR3nt: TGCGCCAGCAGCCAAGAAAAGGTCGGGTACAATGAGCAGTTCTTC
CDR3aa: CASSQEKVGYNEQFF

abundance: NA
v_gene: TRBV5-1
j_gene: TRBJ2-3
d_gene: NA
CDR3nt: TGCGCCAGCAGCCCGGGGACCTTAGATACGCAGTATTTT
CDR3aa: CASSPGTLDTQYF

abundance: NA
v_gene: TRBV5-5
j_gene: TRBJ1-1
d_gene: TRBD1
CDR3nt: TGTGCCAGCAGCTTTAGGACAGGGGGGAACACTGAAGCTTTCTTT
CDR3aa: CASSFRTGGNTEAFF

abundance: NA
v_gene: TRBV5-1
j_gene: TRBJ2-3
d_gene: TRBD2
CDR3nt: TGCGCCAGCAGCTTACCTGGACTAGCCCTCGGGGATACGCAGTATTTT
CDR3aa: CASSLPGLALGDTQYF

abundance: NA
v_gene: TRBV6-6
j_gene: TRBJ1-4
d_gene: NA
CDR3nt: TGTGCCAGCAGTTACCTTGGACGGACTAATGAAAAACTGTTTTTT
CDR3aa: CASSYLGRTNEKLFF

abundance: NA
v_gene: TRBV27
j_gene: TRBJ2-1
d_gene: NA
CDR3nt: TGTGCCAGCAGTCCTTGGCTAGCTGGGAACTCCTACAATGAGCAGTTCTTC
CDR3aa: CASSPWLAGNSYNEQFF

abundance: NA
v_gene: TRBV15
j_gene: TRBJ2-1
d_gene: NA
CDR3nt: TGTGCCACCAGCAGAGTACAGGGTAATGAGCAGTTCTTC
CDR3aa: CATSRVQGNEQFF

abundance: NA
v_gene: TRBV28
j_gene: TRBJ1-1
d_gene: NA
CDR3nt: TGTGCCAGCAGTTTATTTCGGGACGGGGGTCGTGGTGAAGCTTTCTTT
CDR3aa: CASSLFRDGGRGEAFF

abundance: NA
v_gene: TRBV19
j_gene: TRBJ1-1
d_gene: NA
CDR3nt: TGTGCCAGTCGAGACTCTATCACTGAAGCTTTCTTT
CDR3aa: CASRDSITEAFF

abundance: many
v_gene: TRBV7-2
j_gene: TRBJ2-6
d_gene: TRBD1
CDR3nt: TGTGCCAGCAGCCTATCAGGGGGCTCTGGGGCCAACGTCCTGACTTTC
CDR3aa: CASSLSGGSGANVLTF

abundance: NA
v_gene: TRBV11-3
j_gene: TRBJ2-7
d_gene: TRBD1
CDR3nt: TGTGCCAGCAGCTCCGGACAGGGCGGATCGGGAGAGCAGTACTTC
CDR3aa: CASSSGQGGSGEQYF

abundance: NA
v_gene: TRBV19
j_gene: TRBJ1-5
d_gene: TRBD1
CDR3nt: TGTGCCAGTAGTCTACGACAGGGTGGGGATCAGCCCCAGCATTTT
CDR3aa: CASSLRQGGDQPQHF

abundance: NA
v_gene: TRBV6-5
j_gene: TRBJ2-5
d_gene: NA
CDR3nt: TGTGCCAGCACCTTGGCCGGCCCGGGAGAGACCCAGTACTTC
CDR3aa: CASTLAGPGETQYF

abundance: NA
v_gene: TRBV19
j_gene: TRBJ1-1
d_gene: NA
CDR3nt: TGTGCCAGTAGTATTGGACTGACAAACACTGAAGCTTTCTTT
CDR3aa: CASSIGLTNTEAFF

abundance: NA
v_gene: TRBV6-5
j_gene: TRBJ2-5
d_gene: NA
CDR3nt: TGTGCCAGCAGTTCCCAGGGTAAAAAGTCCCAGTACTTC
CDR3aa: CASSSQGKKSQYF

abundance: NA
v_gene: TRBV9
j_gene: TRBJ1-1
d_gene: NA
CDR3nt: TGTGCCAGCAGCGAACAATTCACTGAAGCTTTCTTT
CDR3aa: CASSEQFTEAFF

abundance: NA
v_gene: TRBV5-1
j_gene: TRBJ2-1
d_gene: TRBD2
CDR3nt: TGCGCCAGCAGTTTGGGGGGGAATGAGCAGTTCTTC
CDR3aa: CASSLGGNEQFF

abundance: NA
v_gene: TRBV9
j_gene: TRBJ2-2
d_gene: TRBD2
CDR3nt: TGTGCCAGCAGCCCCTCGGGGGGGAACACCGGGGAGCTGTTTTTT
CDR3aa: CASSPSGGNTGELFF

abundance: NA
v_gene: TRBV28
j_gene: TRBJ1-3
d_gene: NA
CDR3nt: TGTGCCAGCAGTTTGCCCGGACACTCTCCTGGAAACACCATATATTTT
CDR3aa: CASSLPGHSPGNTIYF

abundance: NA
v_gene: TRBV19
j_gene: TRBJ1-5
d_gene: TRBD1
CDR3nt: TGTGCCAGTAGTACCCTAGGAGGGACAGGGGATCAGCCCCAGCATTTT
CDR3aa: CASSTLGGTGDQPQHF

abundance: NA
v_gene: TRBV7-2
j_gene: TRBJ2-7
d_gene: NA
CDR3nt: TGTGCCAGCAGCTTACTGTACTATTACGAGCAGTACTTC
CDR3aa: CASSLLYYYEQYF

abundance: NA
v_gene: TRBV19
j_gene: TRBJ1-2
d_gene: NA
CDR3nt: TGTGCCAGTAGTACAACTGACAGGTCATATGGCTACACCTTC
CDR3aa: CASSTTDRSYGYTF

abundance: few
v_gene: TRBV27
j_gene: TRBJ1-2
d_gene: NA
CDR3nt: TGTGCCAGCAGTGGTAACTATGGCTACACCTTC
CDR3aa: CASSGNYGYTF

abundance: few
v_gene: TRBV2
j_gene: TRBJ1-1
d_gene: NA
CDR3nt: TGTGCCAGCAGTTTGGGGTTTCACACTGAAGCTTTCTTT
CDR3aa: CASSLGFHTEAFF

abundance: NA
v_gene: TRBV7-2
j_gene: TRBJ1-5
d_gene: NA
CDR3nt: TGTGCCAGCAGCATGCAAGGTCAGCCCCAGCATTTT
CDR3aa: CASSMQGQPQHF

abundance: NA
v_gene: TRBV7-3
j_gene: TRBJ2-1
d_gene: TRBD2
CDR3nt: TGTGCCAGCAGCCGAGCGGGAGGGCTCTACAATGAGCAGTTCTTC
CDR3aa: CASSRAGGLYNEQFF